Listed here are 15 T cell receptor beta chains from one sample, sequenced in a study of T cells in Graves' hyperthyroidism and ophthalmopathy. TCR beta CDR3 sequences were amplified from RNA transcripts. In the first-round RT-PCR of the TCR CDR3, the HTBI primer set was used. TCRdb ran MiXCR on the multiplex PCR reads and lists one entry per CDR3 protein. There are about 560,000 distinct CDR3 sequences in the sample; around 17% occur only once, and about 18% lies in the top ten. The source material was blood. The source is a woman younger than 35 with Graves' hyperthyroidism.

This clonotype appeared a single time. J is TRBJ2-3 and V is TRBV12-3 or TRBV12-4, with D perhaps matching TRBD2 (6 bases). CDR3 length: 17 residues. Trimming took off 2 bases at V and 1 base at J, with 16 bases between the two ends. The CDR3 sequence: CASSLFPRGGGTDTQYF. The DNA for the CDR3 is TGTGCCAGCAGTTTATTTCCTCGGGGAGGCGGCACAGATACGCAGTATTTT.

This clonotype was seen ten or more times. DNA of the CDR3: TGTGCCAGCAGCTCAGGGGACAGCTTCGTTGATACGCAGTATTTT. Encoded protein: CASSSGDSFVDTQYF. This chain connects TRBV7-9 to TRBJ2-3; 7 bases align to TRBD1. In germline, CDR1 is SEHNR, CDR2 FQNEAQ (reference sequence). V gave up 4 bases and J gave up 6 bases; unmatched junction bases: 10. The CDR3 is made up of 15 amino acids.

The chain has TRBV5-1 and TRBJ2-1; TRBD2 matches at 12 bases. Germline V gene sequence: CDR1 SGHRS, CDR2 YFSETQ. After removal of 4 bases from V and 15 bases from J, the junction contained 14 bases not matched to a gene. This CDR3 is built from 15 residues. The CDR3 DNA follows: TGCGCCAGCAGCCCCGGGGCTAGCGGGAGGGCACATCCGTTCTTC. This codes for CASSPGASGRAHPFF.

This clonotype was seen repeatedly, ten times or more. The rearrangement links TRBV2 to TRBJ2-3; 10 bases line up with TRBD1. J was trimmed by 4 bases and V by 5 bases; bases with no gene match: 9. CDR3 size: 16 residues. Per germline, CDR1 SNHLY and CDR2 FYNNEI. The CDR3 region has the DNA TGTGCCAGCAGTCCTCTGGACAGGGGGAGGGCAGATACGCAGTATTTT. Protein sequence: CASSPLDRGRADTQYF.

This clonotype was counted many times. The V gene is TRBV7-2, the J gene TRBJ2-7; weak D call: TRBD1 (5 bases). Trimming left V 4 bases short and J 2 bases short, with 18 bases between. The germline CDR1 and CDR2 sequences are SGHTA and FQGNSA. The CDR3 loop spans 16 amino acids. CDR3 coding DNA: TGTGCCAGCAGCTCAGGCAGGGCCAGCGCGGCCTACGAGCAGTACTTC. Translated: CASSSGRASAAYEQYF.

This clonotype was observed many times. The chain links TRBV2 to TRBJ2-1; TRBD1 matches at 7 bases. The V segment lost 8 bases and the J segment 0 bases; nucleotides outside the gene matches: 7. CDR1 is SNHLY and CDR2 is FYNNEI in the germline V gene. The CDR3 length is 15 residues. The CDR3 sequence is CASGLGQSSYNEQFF. The CDR3 DNA reads as TGTGCCAGCGGCCTGGGACAGAGCTCCTACAATGAGCAGTTCTTC.

V is TRBV5-1 and J is TRBJ1-4, with D hard to call. Trimming removed 1 base at V and 8 bases at J, with 12 bases between. This CDR3 spans 14 amino acids. The germline V gene encodes CDR1 SGHRS and CDR2 YFSETQ. The CDR3 reads CASSLFGSTEKLFF. CDR3 in DNA: TGCGCCAGCAGCTTGTTCGGGTCAACGGAAAAACTGTTTTTT.

This clonotype appeared once. A read error may explain this, as a much larger clone is one base away. The chain couples TRBV20-1 to TRBJ2-7, with D possibly TRBD2 on 5 matching bases. Germline CDR1 DFQATT, CDR2 SNEGSKA (reference sequence). Trimming stripped 3 bases from V and 6 bases from J, with 15 bases between. The CDR3 totals 13 residues. The DNA of the CDR3 is TGCAGTGCTAGGTTTCTAGTTGGAGGCGAGCAGTACTTC. Its translation is CSARFLVGGEQYF.

This clonotype was counted many times. V is TRBV18 and J is TRBJ2-1, with TRBD2 identical over 12 bases. The CDR3 spans 16 residues. J gave up 7 bases and V 0 bases, and 4 bases lay outside the gene matches. The germline V gene encodes CDR1 KGHSH and CDR2 LQKENI. CDR3 protein: CASSPPLAGGSNEQFF. The CDR3 DNA reads as TGTGCCAGCTCACCACCTCTAGCGGGAGGGAGTAATGAGCAGTTCTTC.

The J gene is TRBJ2-7, the V gene TRBV11-2; D may be TRBD2 (6 bases). The germline V and J ends were trimmed by 6 bases and 4 bases, with 16 bases remaining between them. Germline CDR1 reads SGHAT; CDR2 reads FQNNGV. This CDR3 contains 14 residues. This chain's CDR3 is CASRRTDRGYEQYF. The CDR3 region has the DNA TGTGCCAGCAGACGCACGGACCGGGGGTACGAGCAGTACTTC.

This clonotype was detected only a few times. The V and J genes are TRBV12-3 or TRBV12-4 and TRBJ2-2, with D unclear. V shed 6 bases and J shed 4 bases, with 12 bases lying between them. The CDR3 loop spans 14 amino acids. The CDR3, as DNA: TGTGCCAGCAGGATTAGGGCCGGCACCGGGGAGCTGTTTTTT. Amino acid sequence: CASRIRAGTGELFF.

This clonotype was recorded once. The junction shows a germline mismatch at one end, possibly a read error. V is TRBV3-1 and J is TRBJ1-2; D remains ambiguous. The CDR3 is made up of 13 amino acids. Germline V gives CDR1 LGHDT, CDR2 YNNKEL (reference sequence). The CDR3 DNA follows: TGTGCCAACAGCCTGCAAGGACCGTATGGCTACACCTTC. This translates into CANSLQGPYGYTF.

The chain uses TRBV28 and TRBJ1-5; weak D call: TRBD1 (6 bases). Germline CDR1 reads MDHEN; CDR2 reads SYDVKM. V was pared by 2 bases and J by 6 bases, with 11 bases between. This CDR3 comprises 14 residues. The CDR3 sequence: CASSLQGTSQPQHF. CDR3 nucleotide sequence: TGTGCCAGCAGTTTACAGGGGACCAGTCAGCCCCAGCATTTT.

The chain uses TRBV20-1 and TRBJ2-2, with D perhaps matching TRBD2 (6 bases). Germline CDR1 DFQATT, CDR2 SNEGSKA (reference sequence). The length of the CDR3 is 15 residues. Deletions cut 0 bases from V and 3 bases from J, with 11 bases between. The CDR3 loop is CSARDSQRDTGELFF. The CDR3 nucleotides read TGCAGTGCTAGAGATAGCCAGCGGGACACCGGGGAGCTGTTTTTT.

CDR3 amino acids: CAISDSRGNSPLHF. The CDR3 nucleotides are TGTGCCATCAGTGATTCCAGGGGAAATTCACCCCTCCACTTT. The chain couples TRBV10-3 to TRBJ1-6; TRBD1 is a possible D gene (6 bases). Trimming left V 3 bases short and J 7 bases short, with 10 bases between. Germline CDR1 and CDR2: ENHRY and SYGVKD. CDR3 length equals 14 residues.